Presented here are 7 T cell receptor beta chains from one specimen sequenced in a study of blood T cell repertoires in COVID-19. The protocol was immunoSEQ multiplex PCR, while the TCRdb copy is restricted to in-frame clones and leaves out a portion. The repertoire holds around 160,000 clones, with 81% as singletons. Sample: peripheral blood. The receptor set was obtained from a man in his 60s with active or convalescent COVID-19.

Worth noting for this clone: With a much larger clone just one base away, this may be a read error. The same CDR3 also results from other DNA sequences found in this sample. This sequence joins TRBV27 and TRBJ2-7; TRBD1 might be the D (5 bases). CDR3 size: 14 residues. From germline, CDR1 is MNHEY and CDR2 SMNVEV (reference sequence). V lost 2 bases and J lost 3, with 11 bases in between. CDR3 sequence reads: CASSLGLGDYEQYF. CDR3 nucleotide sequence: TGTGCCAGCAGTTTAGGGTTAGGGGACTACGAGCAGTACTTC.

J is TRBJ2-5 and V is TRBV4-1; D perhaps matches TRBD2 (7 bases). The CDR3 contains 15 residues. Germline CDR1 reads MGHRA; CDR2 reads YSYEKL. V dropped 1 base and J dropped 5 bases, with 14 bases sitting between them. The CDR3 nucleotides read TGCGCCAGCAGCCAAGGGGCGGGGGCGCAGGAGACCCAGTACTTC. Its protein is CASSQGAGAQETQYF.

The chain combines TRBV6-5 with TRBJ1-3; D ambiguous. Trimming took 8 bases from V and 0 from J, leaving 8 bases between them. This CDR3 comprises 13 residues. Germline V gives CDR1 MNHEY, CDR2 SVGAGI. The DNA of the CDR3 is TGTGCCAGCTTGTTTAGCTCTGGAAACACCATATATTTT. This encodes CASLFSSGNTIYF.

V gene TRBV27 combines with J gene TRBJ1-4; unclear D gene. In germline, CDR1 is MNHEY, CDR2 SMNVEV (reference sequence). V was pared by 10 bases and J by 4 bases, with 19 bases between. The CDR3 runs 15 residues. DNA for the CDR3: TGTGCCACACGTACCCCGTCAGCGGGTAATGAAAAACTGTTTTTT. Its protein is CATRTPSAGNEKLFF. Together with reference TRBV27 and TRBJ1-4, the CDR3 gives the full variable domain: EAQVTQNPRYLITVTGKKLTVTCSQNMNHEYMSWYRQDPGLGLRQIYYSMNVEVTDKGDVPEGYKVSRKEKRNFPLILESPSPNQTSLYFCATRTPSAGNEKLFFGSGTQLSVL.

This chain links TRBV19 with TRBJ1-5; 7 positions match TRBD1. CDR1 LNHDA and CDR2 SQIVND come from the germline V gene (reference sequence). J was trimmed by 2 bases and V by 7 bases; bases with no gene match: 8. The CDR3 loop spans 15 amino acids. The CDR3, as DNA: TGTGCCAGTAATACAGGGGCCGGGGGCAATCAGCCCCAGCATTTT. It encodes CASNTGAGGNQPQHF.

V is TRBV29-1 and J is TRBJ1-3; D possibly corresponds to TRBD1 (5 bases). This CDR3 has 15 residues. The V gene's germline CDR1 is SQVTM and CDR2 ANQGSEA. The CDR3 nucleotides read TGCGGAACCACCCCCGGGGGGAGCTCTGGAAACACCATATATTTT. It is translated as CGTTPGGSSGNTIYF.

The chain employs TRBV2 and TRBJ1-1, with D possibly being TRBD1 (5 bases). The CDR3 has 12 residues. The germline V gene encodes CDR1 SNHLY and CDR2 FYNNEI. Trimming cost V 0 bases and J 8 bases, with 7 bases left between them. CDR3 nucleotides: TGTGCCAGCAGTGAAGCCCGACAGGAAGCTTTCTTT. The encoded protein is CASSEARQEAFF.